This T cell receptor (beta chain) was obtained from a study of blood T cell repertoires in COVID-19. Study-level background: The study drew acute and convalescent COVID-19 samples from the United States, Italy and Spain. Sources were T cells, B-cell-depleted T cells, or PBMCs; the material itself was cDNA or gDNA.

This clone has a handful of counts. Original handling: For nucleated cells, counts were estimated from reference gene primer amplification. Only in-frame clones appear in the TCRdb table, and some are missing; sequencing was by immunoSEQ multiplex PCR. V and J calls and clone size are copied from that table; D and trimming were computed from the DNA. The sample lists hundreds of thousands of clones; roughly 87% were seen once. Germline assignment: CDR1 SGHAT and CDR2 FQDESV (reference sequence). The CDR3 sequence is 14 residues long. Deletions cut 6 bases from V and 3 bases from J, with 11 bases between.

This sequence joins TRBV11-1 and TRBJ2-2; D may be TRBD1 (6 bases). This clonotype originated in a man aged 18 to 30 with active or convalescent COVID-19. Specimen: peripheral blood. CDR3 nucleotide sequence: TGTGCCAGCAGTACGGACAGCTACACCGGGGAGCTGTTTTTT. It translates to CASSTDSYTGELFF.